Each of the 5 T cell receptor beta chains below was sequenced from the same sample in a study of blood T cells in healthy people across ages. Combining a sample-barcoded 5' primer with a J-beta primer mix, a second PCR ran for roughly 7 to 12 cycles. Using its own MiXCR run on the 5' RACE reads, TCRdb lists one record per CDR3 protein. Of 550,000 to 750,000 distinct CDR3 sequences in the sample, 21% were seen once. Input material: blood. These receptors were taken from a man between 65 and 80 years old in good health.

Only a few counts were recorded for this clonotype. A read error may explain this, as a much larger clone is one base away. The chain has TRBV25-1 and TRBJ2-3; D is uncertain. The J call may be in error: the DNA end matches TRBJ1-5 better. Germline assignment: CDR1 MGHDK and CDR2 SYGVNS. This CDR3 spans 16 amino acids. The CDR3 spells CASSEYKGGGTDTQHF. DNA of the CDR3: TGTGCCAGCAGTGAATATAAAGGTGGCGGAACAGATACGCAGCATTTT.

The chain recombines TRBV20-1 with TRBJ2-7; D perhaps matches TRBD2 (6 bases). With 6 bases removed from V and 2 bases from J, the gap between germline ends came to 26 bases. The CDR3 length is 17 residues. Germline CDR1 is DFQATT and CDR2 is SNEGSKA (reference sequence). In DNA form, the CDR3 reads TGCAGTGCGAGGCAGGGAGGCGCGCCTCTTTGGCCCTACGAGCAGTACTTC. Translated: CSARQGGAPLWPYEQYF.

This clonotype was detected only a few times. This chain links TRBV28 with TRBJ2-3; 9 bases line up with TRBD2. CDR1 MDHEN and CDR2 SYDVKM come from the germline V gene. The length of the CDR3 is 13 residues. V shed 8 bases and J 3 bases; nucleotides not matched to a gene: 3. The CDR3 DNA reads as TGTGCCAGCTCTAGCGGGATGACAGATACGCAGTATTTT. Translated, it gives CASSSGMTDTQYF.

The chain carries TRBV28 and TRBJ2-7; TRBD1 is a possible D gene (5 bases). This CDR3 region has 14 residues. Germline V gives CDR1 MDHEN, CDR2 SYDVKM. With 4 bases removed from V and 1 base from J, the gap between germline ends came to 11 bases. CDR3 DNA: TGTGCCAGCAGTTCCTTAGGACATTCCTACGAGCAGTACTTC. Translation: CASSSLGHSYEQYF.

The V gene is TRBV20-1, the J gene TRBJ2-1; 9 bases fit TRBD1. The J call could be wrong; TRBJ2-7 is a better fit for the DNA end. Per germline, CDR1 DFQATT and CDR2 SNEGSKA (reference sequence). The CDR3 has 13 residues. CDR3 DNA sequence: TGCAGTGGACGCGGGACAGGGTTCTACGAGCAGTACTTC. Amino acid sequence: CSGRGTGFYEQYF.